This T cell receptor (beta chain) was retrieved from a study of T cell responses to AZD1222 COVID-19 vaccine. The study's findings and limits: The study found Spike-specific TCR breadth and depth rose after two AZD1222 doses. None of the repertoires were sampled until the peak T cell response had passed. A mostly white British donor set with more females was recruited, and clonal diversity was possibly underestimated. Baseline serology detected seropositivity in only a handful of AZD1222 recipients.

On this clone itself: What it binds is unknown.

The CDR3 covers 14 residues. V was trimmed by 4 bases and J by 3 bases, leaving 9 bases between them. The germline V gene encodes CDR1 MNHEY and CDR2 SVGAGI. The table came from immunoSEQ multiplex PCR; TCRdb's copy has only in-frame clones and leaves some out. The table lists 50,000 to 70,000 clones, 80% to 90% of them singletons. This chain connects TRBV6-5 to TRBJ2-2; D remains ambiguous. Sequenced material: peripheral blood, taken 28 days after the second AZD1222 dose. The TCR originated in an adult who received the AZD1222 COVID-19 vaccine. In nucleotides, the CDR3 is TGTGCCAGCAGTTGGAACTCTTACACCGGGGAGCTGTTTTTT. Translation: CASSWNSYTGELFF.